The 31 T cell receptor beta chains below all came from one sample that was sequenced in a study of shared clonotypes between healthy human individuals. Clones were read by immunoSEQ multiplex PCR, and TCRdb kept only the in-frame ones, dropping some. The data hold roughly 410,000 clones, with around 96% observed a single time. Sequencing was carried out using memory CD8+ T cells sorted from blood. Subset meaning: CD45RO+ cells pooled with CCR7-negative TemRA cells. These receptors were obtained from a man younger than 40 in good health.

As to this clone: The sample holds other DNA sequences that translate to the same CDR3. This sequence joins TRBV19 and TRBJ2-3, with D unclear. This CDR3 comprises 12 residues. Trimming removed 3 bases at V and 0 bases at J, with 1 base between. The germline V gene has CDR1 LNHDA and CDR2 SQIVND (reference sequence). CDR3 amino acids: CASSISTDTQYF. CDR3 bases: TGTGCCAGTAGTATCAGCACAGATACGCAGTATTTT.

This chain connects TRBV2 to TRBJ2-7, with TRBD1 matching 8 bases. The J segment lost 6 bases and the V segment lost 9 bases, leaving 13 bases of the junction unmatched. The CDR3 has 14 amino acids. Germline values: CDR1 SNHLY, CDR2 FYNNEI. Here the CDR3 reads CASQPRTGWAEQYF. CDR3 bases: TGTGCCAGTCAACCTCGGACAGGGTGGGCCGAGCAGTACTTC.

The chain recombines TRBV9 with TRBJ2-5; 10 positions agree with TRBD2. The CDR3 extends over 16 amino acids. CDR1 and CDR2 (germline): SGDLS, YYNGEE. With V trimmed by 0 bases and J by 1 base, 3 bases remained unmatched. The CDR3, as DNA: TGTGCCAGCAGCGTAGATAGCGGGAGGTTCCAAGAGACCCAGTACTTC. Translation: CASSVDSGRFQETQYF.

The rearrangement joins TRBV10-2 to TRBJ2-7; D not resolved. CDR1 and CDR2 from the germline V gene are WSHSY and SAAADI. The CDR3 is 13 residues long. Trimming left V 2 bases short and J 3 bases short, with 8 bases between. The CDR3 loop reads CASSEGSYYEQYF. The CDR3 nucleotides read TGCGCCAGCAGTGAGGGCTCTTACTACGAGCAGTACTTC.

This chain uses TRBV28 with TRBJ2-7; a possible D gene is TRBD1 (5 bases). Deletions cut 6 bases from V and 0 bases from J, with 15 bases between. This CDR3 has 15 residues. Germline V gene data show CDR1 as MDHEN and CDR2 as SYDVKM. This CDR3 is CASRGNRWASYEQYF. The CDR3 DNA follows: TGTGCCAGCAGGGGGAACAGGTGGGCCTCCTACGAGCAGTACTTC.

The V and J genes are TRBV9 and TRBJ1-2; 8 positions match TRBD1. CDR1 is SGDLS, CDR2 YYNGEE, per germline. The CDR3 extends over 13 amino acids. With 4 bases clipped from V and 11 bases from J, the junction kept 10 bases outside the gene matches. DNA for the CDR3: TGTGCCAGCAGCCCCCGGACAGGGACGGGTTACACCTTC. Its protein product is CASSPRTGTGYTF.

The V gene is TRBV5-1, the J gene TRBJ1-3, with D unresolved. The CDR3 runs 14 residues. Germline CDR1 is SGHRS and CDR2 is YFSETQ. Trimming took 0 bases from V and 4 from J, leaving 8 bases between them. This CDR3 is CASSLGGKGNTIYF. For the CDR3, the DNA is TGCGCCAGCAGCTTGGGGGGAAAAGGAAACACCATATATTTT.

The chain employs TRBV11-1 and TRBJ2-3; TRBD2 agrees at 7 bases. V lost 1 base, J lost 2 bases, and 3 bases stayed unmatched. Per germline, CDR1 SGHAT and CDR2 FQDESV (reference sequence). The CDR3 extends over 15 amino acids. CDR3 DNA: TGTGCCAGCAGCTTAGGCCTAGCGGACACAGATACGCAGTATTTT. It specifies CASSLGLADTDTQYF.

V and J are TRBV5-4 and TRBJ2-7; D call uncertain. The V end was cut by 2 bases, the J end by 1 base, with 7 bases between. CDR1 is SGHNT, CDR2 YYREEE, per germline (reference sequence). The CDR3 spans 13 residues. CDR3 in amino acids: CASSFVESYEQYF. CDR3 bases: TGTGCCAGCAGCTTTGTTGAGTCCTACGAGCAGTACTTC.

The J gene is TRBJ1-6, the V gene TRBV25-1; D ambiguous. The CDR3 length is 15 residues. Germline V gene data show CDR1 as MGHDK and CDR2 as SYGVNS. V dropped 5 bases and J dropped 8 bases, with 16 bases sitting between them. The CDR3 bases are TGTGCCAGCAGTTTTCGGACCCCCACCTATTCACCCCTCCACTTT. Protein sequence: CASSFRTPTYSPLHF.

The V gene is TRBV5-1, the J gene TRBJ1-2; D remains ambiguous. Per the germline V gene, CDR1 is SGHRS and CDR2 is YFSETQ. This CDR3 comprises 13 residues. V gave up 4 bases and J gave up 8 bases, with 15 bases separating them. The CDR3 loop is CASSPDIGRGYTF. The DNA of the CDR3 is TGCGCCAGCAGCCCCGACATTGGCCGGGGCTACACCTTC.

The chain links TRBV6-5 to TRBJ1-2; 7 bases match TRBD1. J gave up 4 bases and V 6 bases, and 8 bases lay outside the gene matches. The CDR3 length is 14 residues. Germline lookup yields CDR1 MNHEY and CDR2 SVGAGI. This CDR3 reads CASSLGGGFYGYTF. The CDR3 nucleotides are TGTGCCAGCAGCTTGGGAGGGGGCTTCTATGGCTACACCTTC.

The chain has TRBV6-1 and TRBJ1-4; D perhaps matches TRBD1 (5 bases). The CDR3 covers 13 residues. Trimming took off 6 bases at V and 6 bases at J, with 11 bases between the two ends. Looked up from germline, CDR1 is MNHNS and CDR2 is SASEGT. As DNA, the CDR3 is TGTGCCAGCAGGTGGGACGGAGATGAAAAACTGTTTTTT. Its protein product is CASRWDGDEKLFF.

This sequence joins TRBV6-5 and TRBJ1-5; D remains unclear. Looked up from germline, CDR1 is MNHEY and CDR2 is SVGAGI. Trimming took off 1 base at V and 7 bases at J, with 11 bases between the two ends. The length of the CDR3 is 14 residues. The CDR3 reads CASSYYVPGQPQHF. CDR3 in DNA: TGTGCCAGCAGTTACTATGTACCGGGACAGCCCCAGCATTTT.

The rearrangement uses TRBV9 and TRBJ2-1, with 9 bases matching TRBD1. This CDR3 has 16 amino acids. Germline-derived CDR1 and CDR2 are SGDLS and YYNGEE. V trimming: 1 base; J trimming: 9 bases; junction bases outside the gene matches: 11. CDR3 amino acids: CASSVLAEQTGGEQFF. The CDR3 coding sequence is TGTGCCAGCAGCGTACTAGCGGAGCAGACAGGGGGTGAGCAGTTCTTC.

The chain uses TRBV21-1 and TRBJ2-3; the table names TRBD2, a call not compared with the DNA. TRBV21-1 is a known pseudogene. The CDR3 contains 14 residues. DNA for the CDR3: TGTGCCAGCAGCACTAGCGGGAGCACAGATACGCAGTATTTT. It translates to CASSTSGSTDTQYF.

The CDR3 DNA follows: TGTGCCAGCAGTTTATTGGGTAGCCACGCAGATACGCAGTATTTT. As protein: CASSLLGSHADTQYF. V usage is TRBV27 and J usage is TRBJ2-3, with D uncertain. The CDR3 loop spans 15 amino acids. The germline CDR1 and CDR2 sequences are MNHEY and SMNVEV (reference sequence). Trimming stripped 1 base from V and 4 bases from J, with 12 bases between.

The CDR3: CASRGGGQPQHF. CDR3 DNA: TGTGCCAGTAGGGGGGGAGGGCAGCCCCAGCATTTT. The gene calls are TRBV19 and TRBJ1-5, with D perhaps matching TRBD1 (5 bases). V lost 6 bases to trimming and J lost 7 bases, with 10 bases between them. CDR1 is LNHDA and CDR2 is SQIVND in the germline V gene (reference sequence). The CDR3 extends over 12 amino acids.

Comment on this clone: Different DNA sequences within this sample yield the same CDR3. This chain links TRBV7-9 with TRBJ2-1, with 7 bases matching TRBD2. The germline gives CDR1 SEHNR, CDR2 FQNEAQ (reference sequence). The CDR3 length is 15 residues. V gave up 2 bases and J gave up 4 bases; unmatched junction bases: 5. CDR3 sequence: CASSLLAGGYNEQFF. The CDR3 DNA sequence: TGTGCCAGCAGCTTATTAGCCGGGGGGTACAATGAGCAGTTCTTC.

The V call is TRBV6-5, the J call TRBJ2-5; no reliable D call. In germline, CDR1 is MNHEY, CDR2 SVGAGI. This CDR3 spans 11 amino acids. Trimming took 7 bases from V and 8 from J, leaving 11 bases between them. Here the CDR3 DNA reads TGTGCCAGCAAAAACGGGCTAACCCAGTACTTC. It specifies CASKNGLTQYF.

The J gene is TRBJ2-7, the V gene TRBV21-1; the table's TRBD2 call for D was not verified on the DNA. TRBV21-1 is a pseudogene. The CDR3 covers 22 residues. The CDR3 nucleotides read TGTGCCAGCAGCAAAGTTCCTAGCGCCACAACCCAAAGCTCAAGGAGCTCCTACGAGCAGTACTTC. It yields the protein CASSKVPSATTQSSRSSYEQYF.

The sample holds one count of this clone. The chain recombines TRBV4-1 with TRBJ1-1; the match to TRBD1 covers 8 bases. The CDR3 spans 15 residues. Germline loops: CDR1 MGHRA, CDR2 YSYEKL. Trimming removed 2 bases from V and 6 bases from J; junction bases left unmatched: 8. The CDR3 spells CASSQLGQGKAEAFF. The DNA for the CDR3 is TGCGCCAGCAGCCAACTCGGACAGGGCAAGGCTGAAGCTTTCTTT.

The sample holds one count of this clone. The CDR3, as DNA: TGTGCCAGCAGCTTAAATTACCGGGAGACCCAGTACTTC. This sequence encodes CASSLNYRETQYF. The V and J genes are TRBV7-3 and TRBJ2-5; no definite D call. The ends were cut back, 1 base at V and 5 bases at J, with 8 bases in the middle. In germline, CDR1 is SGHTA, CDR2 FQGTGA. The CDR3 is 13 amino acids.

The rearrangement joins TRBV6-1 to TRBJ2-7; no firm D call. V gave up 6 bases and J gave up 0 bases, with 15 bases separating them. CDR3 length: 15 amino acids. Germline CDR1 is MNHNS and CDR2 is SASEGT. In nucleotides, the CDR3 is TGTGCCAGCAGCCCTAGGAAGGCGAGCTCCTACGAGCAGTACTTC. Translated, it gives CASSPRKASSYEQYF.

Comments on this clone: Distinct nucleotide sequences in the sample also encode this CDR3. This chain connects TRBV18 to TRBJ2-7, with 9 bases aligning to TRBD1. This CDR3 is 14 amino acids long. Germline CDR1 and CDR2: KGHSH and LQKENI. Unmatched junction bases numbered 1, after V lost 0 bases and J lost 4 bases. DNA of the CDR3: TGTGCCAGCTCACCACCGGGACAGGGTTACGAGCAGTACTTC. Translation: CASSPPGQGYEQYF.

This chain connects TRBV19 to TRBJ1-2; D is uncertain. Deletions cut 7 bases from V and 4 bases from J, with 19 bases between. The CDR3 has 15 amino acids. Germline-derived CDR1 and CDR2 are LNHDA and SQIVND (reference sequence). In nucleotides, the CDR3 is TGTGCCAGTAAGAATCGGATGGCGGGGAGCTATGGCTACACCTTC. Its protein is CASKNRMAGSYGYTF. Supplemented by reference TRBV19 and TRBJ1-2, the full variable domain reads DGGITQSPKYLFRKEGQNVTLSCEQNLNHDAMYWYRQDPGQGLRLIYYSQIVNDFQKGDIAEGYSVSREKKESFPLTVTSAQKNPTAFYLCASKNRMAGSYGYTFGSGTRLTVV.

Worth noting for this clone: This specimen includes other DNA sequences encoding the same CDR3. The V call is TRBV27, the J call TRBJ1-2, with TRBD1 identical over 8 bases. Germline V gives CDR1 MNHEY, CDR2 SMNVEV (reference sequence). The CDR3 consists of 13 residues. V lost 5 bases, J lost 4 bases, and 3 bases stayed unmatched. CDR3 DNA: TGTGCCAGCAGTCTTACAGGGGGCTATGGCTACACCTTC. Amino acid sequence: CASSLTGGYGYTF.

The rearrangement joins TRBV6-5 to TRBJ1-2, with 11 bases that match TRBD1. This CDR3 is built from 15 residues. Germline-derived CDR1 and CDR2 are MNHEY and SVGAGI. V was pared by 9 bases and J by 6 bases, with 12 bases of the junction left unmatched. CDR3 region: CASYFPGTGGHGYTF. The CDR3 DNA follows: TGTGCCAGTTACTTCCCCGGGACAGGGGGGCATGGCTACACCTTC.

The chain combines TRBV11-1 with TRBJ2-3; TRBD2 agrees at 11 bases. The J segment lost 2 bases and the V segment lost 6 bases, leaving 1 base of the junction unmatched. CDR3 length: 14 residues. The germline gives CDR1 SGHAT, CDR2 FQDESV (reference sequence). The CDR3 bases are TGTGCCAGCAGACTAGCGGGAGTCACAGATACGCAGTATTTT. Its protein product is CASRLAGVTDTQYF.

This clone showed up just once. CDR3 amino acids: CASSRGTVSNQPQHF. CDR3 coding DNA: TGTGCCAGCAGCCGTGGGACAGTAAGCAATCAGCCCCAGCATTTT. The rearrangement links TRBV5-6 to TRBJ1-5; TRBD1 matches 7 bases. The trim removed 4 bases at V and 1 base at J, leaving 5 bases unmatched. The CDR3 has 15 residues. The germline V gene encodes CDR1 SGHDT and CDR2 YYEEEE.

This clone has just one count. The V gene is TRBV4-1, the J gene TRBJ2-6; 9 positions match TRBD2. V was clipped by 2 bases and J by 0 bases; unmatched bases: 2. The CDR3 length is 17 residues. Per germline, CDR1 MGHRA and CDR2 YSYEKL. For the CDR3, the DNA is TGCGCCAGCAGCCAACTTAGCGGGAGCTCTGGGGCCAACGTCCTGACTTTC. This encodes CASSQLSGSSGANVLTF.